This T cell receptor beta chain was sequenced for a study of long-term antiretroviral therapy in people with HIV. Regarding the study as a whole: The study collected no data on ART adherence, viral resistance or therapy changes. The study found narrower CDR3 length ranges in HIV repertoires than in controls.

Version v3.0 of the immunoSEQ assay ran at survey level. Generated by immunoSEQ multiplex PCR, the TCRdb table keeps only in-frame clones and is missing some. The sample carries some 16,000 clones, 91% recorded once. A note on this clone: Its target is unknown.

The length of the CDR3 is 16 residues. CDR1 and CDR2 from the germline V gene are SGHAT and FQNNGV. V was shortened by 0 bases and J by 5 bases, with 16 bases between the two germline ends. This TCR came from a woman aged 40 to 50 with HIV. The chain links TRBV11-2 to TRBJ1-2, with D tentatively TRBD1 (5 bases). The source was unsorted PBMCs, collected 0.6 years after starting antiretroviral therapy. The CDR3 DNA reads as TGTGCCAGCAGCTTAGATGGGGCAGTAGCACTGTATGGCTACACCTTC. As protein: CASSLDGAVALYGYTF.